Here is one TCR beta chain with its context. Its antigen is currently not known. Per-nucleotide qualities are absent, and no much larger clonotype sits a single base away. The CDR3 sequence holds 14 residues, the cysteine and phenylalanine included. Only CDR3 DNA remains: 42 bases, in frame from the first base. The germline V gene gives CDR1 as SGHVS and CDR2 as FQNEAQ. Between the V and J ends, shortened by 2 bases and 6 bases respectively, the junction contains 10 bases. This sample is part of a study of blood T cell repertoires in COVID-19 (dated by TCRdb to about 2020). Study-level background: Samples covering the acute and convalescent phases of COVID-19 were provided by collaborators in the United States, Italy and Spain. The prospective study material was composed of cDNA or gDNA derived from T cells, B-cell-depleted T cells, or PBMCs. The dataset comprised deeply sampled blood TCRbeta repertoires from subjects exposed to, actively infected with, or recovered from COVID-19. The repertoires were released in a freely available public database meant as a resource for research on the immune response to SARS-CoV-2. Samples came from the ongoing ImmuneRACE study (first 160 participants) plus 1,254 subjects from 6 global collaborators. A de-identified subject ID, COVID-19 status, age in years and sex were almost always included in the sample metadata. Where HLA class I and class II types were available, the types were taken from metadata supplied by the sample provider, not from assay-based typing.

The collaborating institutions used their own protocols to collect whole blood in K2EDTA tubes. Collaborator samples were shipped for TCRbeta analysis as frozen whole blood, isolated PBMCs, or DNA extracted from either sample type. TCRbeta CDR3 regions were amplified from genomic DNA by means of the immunoSEQ Assay, a bias-controlled multiplex PCR. The original pipeline was this. Nucleated cell counts per sample were estimated from amplification of reference gene primers within the assay. To quantify the absolute abundance of each unique TCRbeta CDR3 rearrangement, sequence reads were collapsed and filtered. For each sample, productive Simpson clonality was calculated by taking the square root of Simpson's diversity index across productive rearrangements. The table was pulled from immuneACCESS by TCRdb, which kept in-frame rearrangements only. Such tables lose some clones; where checked, under half of the loss comes from unresolved V genes, and the rest has no known cause. The D gene and trimming were derived from the DNA, and the V and J assignments and clone size from that table. The sample table holds approximately 50,000 clones, of which about 85% were seen once. 9.5% to 13% of the sample is taken by the ten largest.

Study-level results and caveats: Clinical and demographic metadata were provided uncurated, with the amount varying by source and participant.

The sequence was collected from a human donor in a cohort sampled during active COVID-19. Recombination linked TRBV7-8 to TRBJ1-4; TRBD1 might be the D gene, on 6 matching bases. Sequenced material: peripheral blood. At the DNA level, the sequence is TGTGCCAGCAGCTTACAGGGGTTTGATGAAAAACTGTTTTTT. It codes for CASSLQGFDEKLFF.